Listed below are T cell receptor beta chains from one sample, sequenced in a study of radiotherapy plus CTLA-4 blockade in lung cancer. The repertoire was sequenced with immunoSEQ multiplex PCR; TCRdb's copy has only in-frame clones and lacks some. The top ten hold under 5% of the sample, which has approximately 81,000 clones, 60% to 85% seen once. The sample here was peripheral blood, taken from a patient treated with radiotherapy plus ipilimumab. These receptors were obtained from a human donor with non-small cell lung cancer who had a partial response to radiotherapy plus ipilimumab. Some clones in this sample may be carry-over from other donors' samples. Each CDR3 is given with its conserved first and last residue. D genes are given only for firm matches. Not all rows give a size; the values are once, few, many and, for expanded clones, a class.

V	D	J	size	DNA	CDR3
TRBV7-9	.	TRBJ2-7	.	TGTGCCAGCAGCAGGGGAACTATCGACGAGCAGTACTTC	CASSRGTIDEQYF
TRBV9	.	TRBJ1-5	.	TGTGCCAGCAGCGTAGGCCCCAGTCAAAATCAGCCCCAGCATTTT	CASSVGPSQNQPQHF
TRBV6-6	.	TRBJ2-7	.	TGTGCCACCCTAGCTACCTACGAGCAGTACTTC	CATLATYEQYF
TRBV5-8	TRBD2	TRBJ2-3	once	TGTGCCAGCAGCAAGGGGTCACTAGCGGGAGCAGATACGCAGTATTTT	CASSKGSLAGADTQYF
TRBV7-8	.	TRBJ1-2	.	TGTGCCAGCAGCCCAGGGGTGGGGAGGGATGATAACTATGGCTACACCTTC	CASSPGVGRDDNYGYTF
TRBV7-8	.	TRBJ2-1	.	TGTGCCAGCAGCTCCTTGGCCCCTTCCGATGAGCAGTTCTTC	CASSSLAPSDEQFF
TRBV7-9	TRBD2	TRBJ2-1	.	TGTGCCAGCAGCTCCACAAGCGGGAGGGCCTACAATGAGCAGTTCTTC	CASSSTSGRAYNEQFF
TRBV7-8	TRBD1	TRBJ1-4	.	TGTGCCAGCACCAGGGGGCAGATTGAAAAACTGTTTTTT	CASTRGQIEKLFF
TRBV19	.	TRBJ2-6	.	TGTGCCAGTAGTATAGGTGGCAGGGGGGCTACTGGGGCCAACGTCCTGACTTTC	CASSIGGRGATGANVLTF
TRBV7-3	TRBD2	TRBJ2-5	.	TGTGCCAGCAGCTTAGGACTAGCGGGGGGTACCAGGGAGACCCAGTACTTC	CASSLGLAGGTRETQYF
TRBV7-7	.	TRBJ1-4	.	TGTGCCAGCAGCCCCTGGGGGACTGCGAATGAAAAACTGTTTTTT	CASSPWGTANEKLFF
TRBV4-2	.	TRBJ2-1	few	TGTGCCAGCAGCCAAGGGCAGTACAATGAGCAGTTCTTC	CASSQGQYNEQFF
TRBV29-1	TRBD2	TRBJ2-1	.	TGCAGCGTTGTTTTATATGTGGCGGGGGGCTCCTACAATGAGCAGTTCTTC	CSVVLYVAGGSYNEQFF
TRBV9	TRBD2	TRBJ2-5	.	TGTGCCAGCAGCGTCGATCTGTCGGGGGAGGGTAAGACCCAGTACTTC	CASSVDLSGEGKTQYF
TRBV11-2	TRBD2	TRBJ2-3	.	TGTGCCAGCAGTTACACGGGACTACGCACAGATACGCAGTATTTT	CASSYTGLRTDTQYF
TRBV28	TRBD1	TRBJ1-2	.	TGTGCCAGCAGTTTTACAGGGGGCCCGTATGGCTACACCTTC	CASSFTGGPYGYTF
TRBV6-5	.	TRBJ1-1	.	TGTGCCAGCAGTTACGAACAGGGTACCGCTTTCTTT	CASSYEQGTAFF
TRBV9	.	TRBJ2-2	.	TGTGCCAGCAGCGGCCAACTCCATACCGGGGAGCTGTTTTTT	CASSGQLHTGELFF
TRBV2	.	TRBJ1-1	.	TGTGCCAGCAGACCCGAGATGAACACTGAAGCTTTCTTT	CASRPEMNTEAFF
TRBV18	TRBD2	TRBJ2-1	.	TGTGCCAGCTCACGGACCTCTGAGCGGGGGGGCTCTGATGAGCAGTTCTTC	CASSRTSERGGSDEQFF
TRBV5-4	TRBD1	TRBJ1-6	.	TGTGCCACCACCGGGACAGCAAATTCACCCCTCCACTTT	CATTGTANSPLHF
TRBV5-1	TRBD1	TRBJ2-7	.	TGCGCCAGCAGCTTTAACAGGGGGCTCGACGAGCAGTACTTC	CASSFNRGLDEQYF
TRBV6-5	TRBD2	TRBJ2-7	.	TGTGCCAGCAGTTACGGCGGGGGGGGCTGGTACTTC	CASSYGGGGWYF
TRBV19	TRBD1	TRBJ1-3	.	TGTGCCAGTAGTGAAGGGACAGCTGGAAACACCATATATTTT	CASSEGTAGNTIYF
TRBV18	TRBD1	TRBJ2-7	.	TGTGCCAGCTCACTGAATACCGGGACAGGGGCCTACGAGCAGTACTTC	CASSLNTGTGAYEQYF
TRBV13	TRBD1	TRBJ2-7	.	TGTGCCAGCAGCTTAACAGGGGACGAGCAGTACTTC	CASSLTGDEQYF